The clone carrying this T cell receptor beta chain was observed a single time. Other nucleotide sequences from this sample produce the same CDR3. This CDR3 is 12 amino acids long. CDR1 and CDR2 from the germline V gene are SGHRS and YFSETQ. V shed 0 bases and J shed 6 bases, with 3 bases lying between them. Memory CD4+ cells were the fraction left after CD45RA+ naive selection. This sample was taken from a study of shared clonotypes between healthy human individuals. Methods used by the authors: In the immunoSEQ data, sequences were junction-only and lacked quality scores, so filtering differed. The repertoire was sequenced with immunoSEQ multiplex PCR; TCRdb's copy has only in-frame clones and lacks some. The DNA was the basis for D and trimming; V, J and clone size are from that table. There are roughly 2 million clones in the sample; around 95% occur only once, and 0.1% to 0.15% lies in the top ten.

Sequenced sample: naive CD4+ T cells sorted from blood. Noted subset: CD45RA+ positively selected. The rearrangement joins TRBV5-1 to TRBJ2-2, with D uncertain. This sequence originates from a man between 18 and 35 years old in good health. Here the CDR3 DNA reads TGCGCCAGCAGCTTGGCCCCCGGGGAGCTGTTTTTT. Translation: CASSLAPGELFF. Using reference TRBV5-1 and TRBJ2-2 for the parts outside the CDR3, the full variable domain is KAGVTQTPRYLIKTRGQQVTLSCSPISGHRSVSWYQQTPGQGLQFLFEYFSETQRNKGNFPGRFSGRQFSNSRSEMNVSTLELGDSALYLCASSLAPGELFFGEGSRLTVL.